These T cell receptor beta chains were read from a single sample in a study of CD8 T cells in Susac syndrome. From the immunoSEQ multiplex PCR reads, TCRdb called clonotypes with MiXCR, one entry per CDR3 protein. Here the sample spans more than 95,000 distinct CDR3 sequences, over 85% being singletons. The sample comprised CD8+ T cells from PBMCs. The receptor set was obtained from a human donor with Susac syndrome. CDR3s include the opening cysteine and the closing phenylalanine or tryptophan. A D gene is named only where the DNA matches it firmly. Rows give clone size only sometimes, using once, few, many, or a class for an expanded clone.

d_call	v_call	j_call	clone_size	cdr3_aa	cdr3_nt
-	TRBV19	TRBJ2-7	once	CASSGGQSSYEQYF	TGTGCCAGTAGTGGGGGACAAAGCTCCTACGAGCAGTACTTC
-	TRBV6-2/TRBV6-3	TRBJ1-2	-	CASSSLSGDNDGYTF	TGTGCCAGCAGTTCCCTCTCAGGGGATAATGATGGCTACACCTTC
TRBD2	TRBV4-2	TRBJ2-3	once	CASSQPGGASTDTQYF	TGTGCCAGCAGCCAACCCGGGGGGGCTAGCACAGATACGCAGTATTTT
TRBD2	TRBV7-9	TRBJ2-1	-	CASSGGTSGRIEQFF	TGTGCCAGCAGCGGAGGGACTAGCGGGAGGATTGAGCAGTTCTTC
TRBD1	TRBV5-1	TRBJ2-7	once	CASSLAGQDNFYEQYF	TGCGCCAGCAGCTTGGCGGGACAGGACAACTTCTACGAGCAGTACTTC
-	TRBV28	TRBJ1-1	-	CASSPNTEAFF	TGTGCCAGCAGTCCTAACACTGAAGCTTTCTTT
-	TRBV7-2	TRBJ1-4	-	CASSPRTWHEKLFF	TGTGCCAGCAGCCCTCGGACTTGGCATGAAAAACTGTTTTTT
-	TRBV29-1	TRBJ2-1	-	CSARASDSYNEQFF	TGCAGCGCACGGGCTAGCGATTCCTACAATGAGCAGTTCTTC
-	TRBV30	TRBJ2-7	-	CAYTGSGAYEQYF	TGTGCCTATACAGGGTCGGGGGCCTACGAGCAGTACTTC
TRBD1	TRBV7-6	TRBJ2-5	-	CASSHGQGGETQYF	TGTGCCAGCAGCCACGGACAGGGGGGGGAGACCCAGTACTTC
-	TRBV6-2/TRBV6-3	TRBJ2-1	-	CASSRTRTGGEQFF	TGTGCCAGCAGTCGTACTAGGACGGGCGGTGAGCAGTTCTTC
-	TRBV25-1	TRBJ2-1	-	CASSEAEIPNEQFF	TGTGCCAGCAGTGAGGCGGAGATTCCCAATGAGCAGTTCTTC
TRBD2	TRBV6-5	TRBJ2-1	-	CASSYSNSGGYYNEQFF	TGTGCCAGCAGTTACTCGAACTCGGGGGGGTATTACAATGAGCAGTTCTTC
-	TRBV9	TRBJ1-3	-	CASSVAEASGNTIYF	TGTGCCAGCAGCGTAGCGGAGGCCTCTGGAAACACCATATATTTT
-	TRBV27	TRBJ2-5	once	CASSLVKQETQYF	TGTGCCAGCAGTTTAGTTAAGCAAGAGACCCAGTACTTC
TRBD1	TRBV20-1	TRBJ1-1	-	CSAPTRDSASPEAFF	TGCAGTGCACCTACCCGGGACAGCGCCAGCCCTGAAGCTTTCTTT